This T cell receptor (beta chain) was identified during a study of blood T cell repertoires in COVID-19. This clone was seen a few times. The ends were cut back, 0 bases at V and 2 bases at J, with 8 bases in the middle. The CDR3 sequence is 14 residues long. Germline loops: CDR1 SGHRS, CDR2 YFSETQ. Sequencing was performed with immunoSEQ multiplex PCR; in TCRdb, only in-frame clones are kept and a portion is missing. The data hold about 39,000 clones, with about four fifths observed a single time. This TCR was sampled from a man aged 55 to 70 in a cohort sampled during active COVID-19. Sequenced material: peripheral blood. This chain connects TRBV5-1 to TRBJ1-2; TRBD1 is a possible D gene (5 bases). The CDR3: CASSLDQGNYGYTF. DNA of the CDR3: TGCGCCAGCAGCTTGGATCAGGGCAACTATGGCTACACCTTC.